A selection of T cell receptor beta chains follows, all from one sample in a study of T cells in Graves' hyperthyroidism and ophthalmopathy. MiXCR was run by TCRdb on the multiplex PCR reads, yielding one entry per CDR3 protein. Among some 350,000 distinct CDR3 sequences, roughly 15% were seen once, and the ten largest hold roughly a fifth. Sequenced: blood. The receptors come from a woman aged 55-70 years with Graves' ophthalmopathy. The CDR3 runs from the conserved cysteine through the conserved F or W. D genes are given only for firm matches. A row's size may be missing; if present it is once, few, many or a size class.

>many|.|TRBV6-1|TRBJ1-2
TGTGCCAGCAGTTCCATACTAGACAGTGCCCAAAGTGGCTACACCTTC
CASSSILDSAQSGYTF
>.|TRBD1|TRBV24-1|TRBJ1-5
TGTGCCACCAGTGATGCACAGGGGGCCGTTAGCAATCAGCCCCAGCATTTT
CATSDAQGAVSNQPQHF
>many|.|TRBV7-2|TRBJ2-7
TGTGCCAGCAGCTTAGCGATTGGCCACGAGCAGTACTTC
CASSLAIGHEQYF
>many|.|TRBV5-1|TRBJ2-5
TGCGCCAGCAGCTCTGGGCCCAAAGAGACCCAGTACTTC
CASSSGPKETQYF
>.|TRBD2|TRBV30|TRBJ2-1
TGTGCCTGGGGGGGACTAGCGGGAGGAAGTGAGCAGTTCTTC
CAWGGLAGGSEQFF
>.|TRBD2|TRBV11-2|TRBJ2-2
TGTGCCAGCAGCCCCTGGACTAGCGGGAGAGACACCGGGGAGCTGTTTTTT
CASSPWTSGRDTGELFF
>few|.|TRBV19|TRBJ2-5
TGTGCCAGTAGTATAGGGACGGAGACCCAGTACTTC
CASSIGTETQYF
>.|.|TRBV24-1|TRBJ1-2
TGTGCCACCAGTGATCAGGGGACTAACTATGGCTACACCTTC
CATSDQGTNYGYTF
>.|.|TRBV6-5|TRBJ2-7
TGTGCCAGCAGTTACTCTGCAGGCCGTCGCGAGCAGTACTTC
CASSYSAGRREQYF
>many|.|TRBV7-9|TRBJ1-1
TGTGCCAGCAGCTTAGGGGGAGGGGACACTGAAGCTTTCTTT
CASSLGGGDTEAFF
>.|TRBD2|TRBV30|TRBJ2-7
TGTGCCTGGAGTTTCCGGGGGGGGTTCGAGGACGAGCAGTACTTC
CAWSFRGGFEDEQYF
>many|.|TRBV5-1|TRBJ2-1
TGCGCCAGCAGCCCGTGGAAGGCTGCGGACAATGAGCAGTTCTTC
CASSPWKAADNEQFF
>many|.|TRBV4-1|TRBJ2-2
TGCGCCAGCAGCCAAGGAAGGCCAGACCTGACGAACACCGGGGAGCTGTTTTTT
CASSQGRPDLTNTGELFF
>many|TRBD2|TRBV7-2|TRBJ2-1
TGTGCCAGCAGCCGGACTAGCGGGAGGCGCGGCGATGAGCAGTTCTTC
CASSRTSGRRGDEQFF
>many|TRBD1|TRBV20-1|TRBJ1-1
TGCAGTGCGCTTATCGGGACAGTTGTGAACACTGAAGCTTTCTTT
CSALIGTVVNTEAFF
>few|.|TRBV29-1|TRBJ2-5
TGCAGCGTCAGGGGCCCGGGGGGCCAAGAGACCCAGTACTTC
CSVRGPGGQETQYF
>few|TRBD2|TRBV3-1|TRBJ2-3
TGTGCCAGCAGCCAGCTAGCGGGAGCACTAGGGGATACGCAGTATTTT
CASSQLAGALGDTQYF
>many|.|TRBV3-1|TRBJ1-1
TGTGCCAGCAACCTCCGAACAGGGAACACTGAAGCTTTCTTT
CASNLRTGNTEAFF
>.|TRBD1|TRBV12-3/TRBV12-4|TRBJ1-1
TGTGCCAGCACCGTCGGCGGGACAGGGCTAGCTTTCTTT
CASTVGGTGLAFF
>.|TRBD1|TRBV11-2|TRBJ1-5
TGTGCCAGCAGCTTAGATAGCCAGGGGGCGAATCAGCCCCAGCATTTT
CASSLDSQGANQPQHF
>many|.|TRBV5-5|TRBJ1-4
TGTGCCAGCAGCTTGGAAGGGTTCCGTGAAAAACTGTTTTTT
CASSLEGFREKLFF
>many|TRBD2|TRBV28|TRBJ2-1
TGTGCCAGCAGTTCCCCCCTCCTAGCGGGAGTTCTATCCTACAATGAGCAGTTCTTC
CASSSPLLAGVLSYNEQFF
>many|.|TRBV20-1|TRBJ2-4
TGCAGTGCTAGAGATATAGCCAAAAACATTCAGTACTTC
CSARDIAKNIQYF